This is a list of T cell receptor beta chains from one sample in a study of T cell responses to AZD1222 COVID-19 vaccine. Profiling relied on immunoSEQ multiplex PCR, and the TCRdb table lists in-frame clones only, not all of them. The sample carries around 130,000 clones, over 75% recorded once. The sequencing used peripheral blood, collected 28 days after the second dose of the MenACWY control vaccine. These receptors were obtained from an adult who received the MenACWY meningococcal vaccine as a control. The conserved cysteine and the conserved F or W are not part of the CDR3 here. The D gene is left open where the match is weak. For some rows the clone size is stated as once, few or many, or as a class when expanded; others skip it.

d_gene,j_gene,abundance,v_gene,CDR3aa
NA,TRBJ2-3,NA,TRBV7-3,ASSVQGDTQY
NA,TRBJ1-5,NA,TRBV19,ASSADPIIKKYSNQPQH
TRBD2,TRBJ2-1,NA,TRBV9,ASSPRDRLAGAITQF
NA,TRBJ2-1,NA,TRBV6-5,ASITWGVNEQF
TRBD1,TRBJ1-4,NA,TRBV28,ASSGGQGREKLF
TRBD2,TRBJ2-5,NA,TRBV20-1,SASWASGGRGQETQY
NA,TRBJ2-5,NA,TRBV7-2,ASSLSAAGYQETQY
TRBD1,TRBJ1-6,NA,TRBV6-1,ASSEVQGASSPLH
NA,TRBJ2-7,NA,TRBV11-2,ASSLATWGYEQY
NA,TRBJ2-5,NA,TRBV5-6,ASSSNQETQY
NA,TRBJ2-5,NA,TRBV5-1,ASSLGPLQY
NA,TRBJ2-5,once,TRBV30,AWSARGRETQY
NA,TRBJ2-5,once,TRBV7-2,ASSLGPGAETQY
NA,TRBJ1-5,NA,TRBV2,ASCRGLNQPQH
NA,TRBJ2-1,NA,TRBV4-1,ASSQPIDRSYNEQF
TRBD2,TRBJ2-3,once,TRBV2,ASSETPGLAGVLRDTDTQY
TRBD2,TRBJ2-5,NA,TRBV30,AWSVQTSGGTPYRYQETQY
NA,TRBJ2-5,NA,TRBV2,ASRDRDIQETQY
TRBD2,TRBJ2-3,NA,TRBV9,ASSETPGGGLADTQY
NA,TRBJ2-3,NA,TRBV5-6,ASSLQGSITDTQY
NA,TRBJ2-7,NA,TRBV18,ASSLLGPPTYEQY
NA,TRBJ2-7,NA,TRBV3-1/TRBV3-2,ASSLGRKPYEQY
NA,TRBJ1-4,NA,TRBV28,ASRSTGEKLF
TRBD2,TRBJ2-5,NA,TRBV6-2/TRBV6-3,ASSYSFQRGAQETQY
TRBD2,TRBJ2-5,NA,TRBV28,ASSPLAGVLTQY
NA,TRBJ2-5,NA,TRBV5-4,ASSLVVGETQY
NA,TRBJ1-5,NA,TRBV19,ASSRERRQPQH
NA,TRBJ1-6,few,TRBV5-1,ASSLDGGPNSPLH
TRBD1,TRBJ1-1,NA,TRBV13,ASSFRTGRGTEAF
TRBD1,TRBJ1-1,NA,TRBV30,AWRPGTGNWTEAF
TRBD1,TRBJ1-6,NA,TRBV4-1,ASRGQGDNSPLH
NA,TRBJ1-4,once,TRBV30,AWSVSATNEKLF
TRBD2,TRBJ2-3,NA,TRBV6-4,ASSETSGAADTQY
NA,TRBJ1-1,NA,TRBV9,ASSLRGQGSLF
TRBD1,TRBJ1-1,NA,TRBV28,ASSPSGTGNTEAF
NA,TRBJ2-2,NA,TRBV4-3,ASSQEGYSNTGELF
NA,TRBJ1-4,NA,TRBV14,ASSQVRVEKLF
NA,TRBJ1-3,NA,TRBV7-2,ASSLGRPGTGNTIY
TRBD1,TRBJ1-1,NA,TRBV10-3,AIRSEGAMNTEAF
NA,TRBJ1-6,NA,TRBV6-5,ASRSKSGPPSPLH
TRBD1,TRBJ1-6,NA,TRBV5-6,ASSLGETGFPDNSPLH
TRBD2,TRBJ2-3,NA,TRBV5-1,ASSDERGSTDTQY
NA,TRBJ1-1,NA,TRBV18,ASAPGSGFEAF
TRBD2,TRBJ2-7,NA,TRBV7-8,ASSLVGGAYEQY
NA,TRBJ2-2,NA,TRBV27,ASSDGTLNTGELF
NA,TRBJ1-1,NA,TRBV6-5,ATQLNTEAF
NA,TRBJ2-3,NA,TRBV9,ASSVATTGIDTQY
NA,TRBJ2-2,NA,TRBV25-1,ASSPGGTNTGELF